These 15 T cell receptor beta chains originate from one sample sequenced in a study of human T cells and chemical hapten exposure. The time point: patch test 2, 6 weeks after DPC sensitization. As to treatment: therapeutic diphenylcyclopropenone sensitization with weekly scalp DPC. One entry per CDR3 protein, called by TCRdb with MiXCR from the RACE reads. The table shows over 70,000 distinct CDR3 sequences, with 11% occurring only once. This sample comprised whole blood, obtained in connection with sensitization to the hapten diphenylcyclopropenone (DPC). Receptors were obtained from a man aged 18 to 30 with alopecia areata. Some clones in this sample may be carry-over from other donors' samples.

This clonotype turned up a few times. This chain links TRBV20-1 with TRBJ1-1; D gene ambiguous. Germline values: CDR1 DFQATT, CDR2 SNEGSKA (reference sequence). Trimming pared 2 bases from V and 1 base from J, leaving 8 bases between. This CDR3 is built from 13 residues. This CDR3 is CSARRVENTEAFF. The DNA of the CDR3 is TGCAGTGCTAGACGCGTGGAGAACACTGAAGCTTTCTTT.

This clonotype was seen more than once but under ten times. The V call is TRBV11-2, the J call TRBJ1-1; D remains unclear. The CDR3 covers 10 residues. Trimming shortened V by 1 base and J by 10 bases, and 4 bases separated the two germline ends. Germline CDR1 reads SGHAT; CDR2 reads FQNNGV. The CDR3 DNA follows: TGTGCCAGCAGCTTAGGTCCAGCTTTCTTT. As protein: CASSLGPAFF.

CDR3 bases: TGCGCCAGCAGCGCCCGGGACAGGGGCGGTTTGGACACTGAAGCTTTCTTT. This gives the protein CASSARDRGGLDTEAFF. The chain employs TRBV5-1 and TRBJ1-1; 10 bases match TRBD1. The CDR3 runs to 17 residues. V lost 4 bases and J lost 3; bases outside the gene matches: 12. Germline V lookup: CDR1 SGHRS, CDR2 YFSETQ.

In its sample, this clonotype was seen a few times. This may be a read error, as it is one base from a much larger clone. The chain is built from TRBV6-2 or TRBV6-3 and TRBJ2-7; the D gene is possibly TRBD1 (6 bases). The length of the CDR3 is 13 residues. The V gene's germline CDR1 is MNHEY and CDR2 SVGEGT. Trimming cost V 6 bases and J 0 bases, with 9 bases left between them. The CDR3 spells CASRPDSSYEQYF. The DNA for the CDR3 is TGTGCCAGCAGACCGGACAGCTCCTACGAGCAGTACTTC.

This clonotype was seen only a few times. The chain has TRBV3-1 and TRBJ1-1; TRBD1 matches 10 bases. Germline CDR1 reads LGHDT; CDR2 reads YNNKEL (reference sequence). J gave up 10 bases and V 0 bases, and 11 bases lay outside the gene matches. The CDR3 runs 16 residues. This CDR3 reads CASSQEAGTGVSGAFF. The CDR3 DNA reads TGTGCCAGCAGCCAAGAAGCCGGGACAGGGGTTTCTGGAGCTTTCTTT.

Only a few counts were recorded for this clonotype. The J gene is TRBJ1-1, the V gene TRBV11-2; no definite D call. Germline CDR1 is SGHAT and CDR2 is FQNNGV. Trimming stripped 0 bases from V and 11 bases from J, with 10 bases between. This CDR3 region has 12 residues. In DNA form, the CDR3 reads TGTGCCAGCAGCTTAGATCTTCTGGGGGCTTTCTTT. Translation: CASSLDLLGAFF. Using reference TRBV11-2 and TRBJ1-1 for the parts outside the CDR3, the full variable domain is EAGVAQSPRYKIIEKRQSVAFWCNPISGHATLYWYQQILGQGPKLLIQFQNNGVVDDSQLPKDRFSAERLKGVDSTLKIQPAKLEDSAVYLCASSLDLLGAFFGQGTRLTVV.

In this sample, this clonotype turned up many times. The rearrangement joins TRBV20-1 to TRBJ2-7; 7 bases fit TRBD2. Trimming at V came to 3 bases and at J to 6 bases, leaving 5 bases not matched to a gene. Germline CDR1 reads DFQATT; CDR2 reads SNEGSKA (reference sequence). The CDR3 has 12 residues. The CDR3 DNA sequence: TGCAGTGCTAGTCGTGGGAGGGTCGAGCAGTACTTC. Protein: CSASRGRVEQYF.

This clonotype has a handful of counts. The chain carries TRBV11-2 and TRBJ1-3, with TRBD1 as a possible D gene (6 bases). V gave up 6 bases and J gave up 8 bases, with 11 bases separating them. Germline CDR1 SGHAT, CDR2 FQNNGV. The CDR3 has 12 residues. CDR3 residues: CASRRNRDTIYF. CDR3 bases: TGTGCCAGCAGGCGTAACAGGGACACCATATATTTT.

There are a few counts of this clonotype. This CDR3 reads CASSHFSLAGSYNEQFF. The CDR3 bases are TGTGCCAGCAGCCATTTCTCCCTAGCGGGGAGTTACAATGAGCAGTTCTTC. This chain links TRBV3-1 with TRBJ2-1; TRBD2 matches 9 bases. V lost 3 bases, J lost 4 bases, and 10 bases stayed unmatched. The CDR3 runs 17 residues. The V gene's germline CDR1 is LGHDT and CDR2 YNNKEL (reference sequence).

V usage is TRBV10-1 and J usage is TRBJ2-7, with D possibly being TRBD1 or TRBD2 (5 bases each). V lost 6 bases and J lost 2, with 14 bases in between. The CDR3 covers 14 residues. Germline loops: CDR1 WNHNN, CDR2 SYGVQD (reference sequence). CDR3 nucleotides: TGCGCCAGCAGACCCGGGACGGGCCCCTACGAGCAGTACTTC. This codes for CASRPGTGPYEQYF.

This rearrangement joins TRBV20-1 to TRBJ1-1; no clear D gene. The germline gives CDR1 DFQATT, CDR2 SNEGSKA (reference sequence). This CDR3 is 13 amino acids long. Trimming left V 5 bases short and J 1 base short, with 11 bases between. Here the CDR3 DNA reads TGCAGTGCTTCTGGGCAGTGGAACACTGAAGCTTTCTTT. Translation: CSASGQWNTEAFF.

On this clonotype itself: This may be a read error: a much more frequent sequence differs by one nucleotide. The chain recombines TRBV4-3 with TRBJ2-7; D could derive from TRBD1 or TRBD2 (5 bases each). Germline assignment: CDR1 LGHNA and CDR2 YSLEER. The CDR3 totals 13 residues. The CDR3 DNA is TGCGCCAGCGGCCAAGGGACCTCCTACGAGCAGTACTTC. Translated: CASGQGTSYEQYF.

This clonotype was counted between two and nine times. The chain recombines TRBV6-2 or TRBV6-3 with TRBJ1-5; D uncertain. The germline V and J ends were trimmed by 7 bases and 2 bases, with 6 bases remaining between them. Per the germline V gene, CDR1 is MNHEY and CDR2 is SVGEGT. The CDR3 extends over 12 amino acids. The DNA of the CDR3 is TGTGCCAGCATGACGGGCAATCAGCCCCAGCATTTT. Translation: CASMTGNQPQHF.

The rearrangement links TRBV29-1 to TRBJ1-2; D gene uncertain. Germline V gives CDR1 SQVTM, CDR2 ANQGSEA. With 2 bases removed from V and 3 bases from J, the gap between germline ends came to 25 bases. The CDR3 is 18 amino acids. Here the CDR3 reads CSVEPYGFSAPSYYGYTF. CDR3 in DNA: TGCAGCGTTGAACCCTATGGTTTTTCGGCCCCGAGTTACTATGGCTACACCTTC.

In this sample, this clonotype turned up many times. This chain connects TRBV4-3 to TRBJ2-3; D is possibly TRBD1 or TRBD2 (5 bases each). Germline assignment: CDR1 LGHNA and CDR2 YSLEER. V was cut by 6 bases and J by 2 bases, with 12 bases left in between. This CDR3 contains 14 residues. The CDR3 region is CASSRGQLTDTQYF. The DNA of the CDR3 is TGCGCCAGCAGTCGGGGCCAACTCACAGATACGCAGTATTTT.